These 32 T cell receptor beta chains were sequenced from one sample in a study of shared clonotypes between healthy human individuals. The repertoire was sequenced with immunoSEQ multiplex PCR; TCRdb's copy has only in-frame clones and lacks some. This sample yields some 2,100,000 clones, of which approximately 94% are seen a single time; over 0.1% belongs to the top ten. The sequencing sample was made of naive CD4+ T cells sorted from blood. The subset is: CD45RA+ positively selected. These receptors were taken from a man between 18 and 29 years old in good health.

The chain joins TRBV7-2 to TRBJ2-1; TRBD2 aligns across 9 bases. Germline loops: CDR1 SGHTA, CDR2 FQGNSA. The CDR3 length is 16 residues. Trimming removed 5 bases from V and 9 bases from J; junction bases left unmatched: 14. The CDR3 coding sequence is TGTGCCAGCAGCCCATCCACGCGGGAGGGCCGCAGTGAGCAGTTCTTC. Its protein product is CASSPSTREGRSEQFF.

This clone appeared a few times. The J gene is TRBJ1-1, the V gene TRBV19; weak D call: TRBD1 (5 bases). The CDR3 totals 15 residues. Germline CDR1 LNHDA, CDR2 SQIVND (reference sequence). The V and J ends lost 5 bases and 7 bases respectively, with 20 bases between them. For the CDR3, the DNA is TGTGCCAGTAGTCCCCCGGGGGTTGGTAAGGATGAAGCTTTCTTT. Protein sequence: CASSPPGVGKDEAFF.

Here the CDR3 DNA reads TGTGCCAGCACCGCAGGGACAGGGGGCGACTATGGCTACACCTTC. Its protein is CASTAGTGGDYGYTF. V gene TRBV6-5 combines with J gene TRBJ1-2, with TRBD1 matching 12 bases. The V segment lost 7 bases and the J segment 3 bases; nucleotides outside the gene matches: 6. Germline lookup yields CDR1 MNHEY and CDR2 SVGAGI. The CDR3 is 15 amino acids.

The rearrangement links TRBV10-3 to TRBJ1-2; 9 nucleotides align to TRBD1. After removal of 6 bases from V and 6 bases from J, the junction contained 5 bases not matched to a gene. Germline CDR1 is ENHRY and CDR2 is SYGVKD. CDR3 length: 13 residues. Here the CDR3 reads CAIRQQGADGYTF. In nucleotides, the CDR3 is TGTGCCATCAGACAACAGGGGGCGGATGGCTACACCTTC.

The V call is TRBV5-1, the J call TRBJ2-2, with 9 bases matching TRBD2. J was trimmed by 1 base and V by 7 bases; bases with no gene match: 8. Germline V gives CDR1 SGHRS, CDR2 YFSETQ. The CDR3 has 16 residues. CDR3 loop: CASGTLAGVNTGELFF. CDR3 nucleotide sequence: TGCGCCAGCGGAACCTTAGCGGGAGTGAACACCGGGGAGCTGTTTTTT.

V is TRBV30 and J is TRBJ2-7; possible D gene TRBD1, 5 bases. Trimming removed 5 bases at V and 3 bases at J, with 14 bases between. This CDR3 has 13 residues. Germline loops: CDR1 GTSNPN, CDR2 SVGIG (reference sequence). Written as DNA, the CDR3 is TGTGCCTGGGCAGGGTCCGGCATCTACGAGCAGTACTTC. Residues: CAWAGSGIYEQYF.

Only one count was recorded for this clone. The chain combines TRBV5-4 with TRBJ2-7; 10 bases map to TRBD1. In germline, CDR1 is SGHNT, CDR2 YYREEE (reference sequence). The CDR3 is made up of 15 amino acids. J gave up 5 bases and V 1 base, and 6 bases lay outside the gene matches. Written as DNA, the CDR3 is TGTGCCAGCAGCTTGTGGGACAGGGGTAATGACGAGCAGTACTTC. This codes for CASSLWDRGNDEQYF.

The chain links TRBV5-1 to TRBJ1-1; 7 bases map to TRBD1. With 4 bases clipped from V and 0 bases from J, the junction kept 3 bases outside the gene matches. The CDR3 length is 14 residues. Looked up from germline, CDR1 is SGHRS and CDR2 is YFSETQ. CDR3 protein: CASSTTGVNTEAFF. CDR3 sequence (DNA): TGCGCCAGCAGCACCACAGGGGTGAACACTGAAGCTTTCTTT.

This clone was counted only a few times. The same CDR3 arises from other DNA sequences in this sample as well. The CDR3 DNA reads TGTGCCAGCAGTAGGACAGGGGCCAATCAGCCCCAGCATTTT. Protein: CASSRTGANQPQHF. The chain recombines TRBV2 with TRBJ1-5, with TRBD1 identical over 9 bases. The CDR3 runs to 14 residues. The germline V gene encodes CDR1 SNHLY and CDR2 FYNNEI. The trim removed 5 bases at V and 3 bases at J, leaving 2 bases unmatched.

The rearrangement uses TRBV7-9 and TRBJ2-1, with D unclear. The germline gives CDR1 SEHNR, CDR2 FQNEAQ (reference sequence). The germline V and J ends were trimmed by 1 base and 0 bases, with 4 bases remaining between them. The CDR3 runs 14 residues. The CDR3 loop is CASSLEHSYNEQFF. CDR3 nucleotide sequence: TGTGCCAGCAGCTTAGAACACTCCTACAATGAGCAGTTCTTC.

CDR3 sequence: CASSEIVGETQYF. The CDR3 region has the DNA TGTGCCAGCAGTGAGATAGTGGGGGAGACCCAGTACTTC. The V and J genes are TRBV2 and TRBJ2-5, with D unclear. The germline V and J ends were trimmed by 3 bases and 5 bases, with 10 bases remaining between them. CDR1 SNHLY and CDR2 FYNNEI come from the germline V gene. This CDR3 spans 13 amino acids.

The chain has TRBV2 and TRBJ1-5; the D is unclear. Trimming removed 6 bases from V and 6 bases from J, with 12 bases in between. CDR1 and CDR2 from the germline V gene are SNHLY and FYNNEI. The CDR3 extends over 13 amino acids. CDR3 amino acids: CASRVGGSQPQHF. In DNA, the CDR3 is TGTGCCAGCAGGGTCGGAGGGAGTCAGCCCCAGCATTTT.

The chain carries TRBV28 and TRBJ1-5; D is perhaps TRBD1 (5 bases). This CDR3 has 18 residues. Germline V gives CDR1 MDHEN, CDR2 SYDVKM. V was trimmed by 3 bases and J by 0 bases, leaving 18 bases between them. The CDR3 nucleotides read TGTGCCAGCAGTTTGCCTACGGGACGCCCGTATAGCAATCAGCCCCAGCATTTT. This translates into CASSLPTGRPYSNQPQHF.

V usage is TRBV5-1 and J usage is TRBJ2-3; D might be TRBD1 (5 bases). Germline CDR1 SGHRS, CDR2 YFSETQ. The CDR3 runs to 14 residues. V was shortened by 0 bases and J by 3 bases, with 8 bases between the two germline ends. The CDR3 DNA reads as TGCGCCAGCAGCTTGGCCAGGGTTACAGATACGCAGTATTTT. Its translation is CASSLARVTDTQYF.

Notes on this clone: Other DNA sequences within the sample encode an identical CDR3. The chain links TRBV5-4 to TRBJ2-5, with 13 bases lining up with TRBD2. V gave up 4 bases and J gave up 5 bases; unmatched junction bases: 8. Germline loops: CDR1 SGHNT, CDR2 YYREEE (reference sequence). This CDR3 contains 16 residues. CDR3: CASSPALAGGQETQYF. The CDR3 DNA sequence: TGTGCCAGCAGCCCAGCACTAGCGGGGGGGCAGGAGACCCAGTACTTC.

This rearrangement joins TRBV6-5 to TRBJ2-3; D might be TRBD2 (7 bases). V gave up 7 bases and J gave up 13 bases, with 15 bases separating them. This CDR3 spans 11 amino acids. Germline lookup yields CDR1 MNHEY and CDR2 SVGAGI. CDR3 loop: CASTYKGGEYF. Written as DNA, the CDR3 is TGTGCCAGCACGTATAAGGGGGGGGAGTATTTT.

The chain recombines TRBV4-3 with TRBJ1-6; unclear D gene. The length of the CDR3 is 17 residues. Germline V CDR1 and CDR2: LGHNA, YSLEER. V was shortened by 1 base and J by 0 bases, with 10 bases between the two germline ends. CDR3 residues: CASSQGTEGSYNSPLHF. CDR3 sequence (DNA): TGCGCCAGCAGCCAAGGTACCGAGGGCTCCTATAATTCACCCCTCCACTTT.

The CDR3 protein is CASSLEWQVTDTQYF. CDR3 nucleotides: TGCGCCAGCAGCTTGGAGTGGCAGGTCACAGATACGCAGTATTTT. This sequence joins TRBV5-1 and TRBJ2-3; D remains unclear. Trimming stripped 0 bases from V and 2 bases from J, with 10 bases between. CDR3 length equals 15 residues. CDR1 and CDR2 (germline): SGHRS, YFSETQ.

Remarks on this clone: The sample carries other DNA sequences with the same CDR3. The chain joins TRBV5-1 to TRBJ1-4, with D tentatively TRBD1 (5 bases). The CDR3 totals 14 residues. CDR1 is SGHRS and CDR2 is YFSETQ in the germline V gene. Trimming pared 2 bases from V and 5 bases from J, leaving 10 bases between. The chain's CDR3 is CASSLRGANEKLFF. The CDR3 DNA reads as TGCGCCAGCAGCTTAAGGGGCGCGAATGAAAAACTGTTTTTT.

The V call is TRBV30, the J call TRBJ2-5; D may be TRBD2 (6 bases). From germline, CDR1 is GTSNPN and CDR2 SVGIG (reference sequence). The V gene lost 3 bases and the J gene lost 0 bases, with 8 bases spanning the gap. This CDR3 has 13 residues. The CDR3 is CAWRTSYQETQYF. CDR3 DNA sequence: TGTGCCTGGAGAACTAGCTACCAAGAGACCCAGTACTTC.

The chain joins TRBV7-2 to TRBJ1-2, with 9 bases matching TRBD1. J gave up 4 bases and V 1 base, and 4 bases lay outside the gene matches. Germline V lookup: CDR1 SGHTA, CDR2 FQGNSA. The CDR3 length is 15 residues. The chain's CDR3 is CASSLGGQGSYGYTF. DNA for the CDR3: TGTGCCAGCAGCTTAGGAGGACAGGGGTCCTATGGCTACACCTTC.

The rearrangement joins TRBV30 to TRBJ1-1; unclear D gene. CDR3 size: 12 residues. The V gene lost 3 bases and the J gene lost 6 bases, with 11 bases spanning the gap. Germline V gives CDR1 GTSNPN, CDR2 SVGIG (reference sequence). CDR3 region: CAWRALDAEAFF. CDR3 nucleotides: TGTGCCTGGAGGGCGCTGGACGCTGAAGCTTTCTTT.

Notes on this clone: The identical CDR3 is also encoded by other nucleotide sequences in the sample. The rearrangement uses TRBV28 and TRBJ1-2; tentative D call: TRBD1 (5 bases). There are 12 residues in the CDR3. Germline loops: CDR1 MDHEN, CDR2 SYDVKM. The V end lost 2 bases, the J end lost 8 bases, and 9 bases lay between the germline ends. CDR3 coding DNA: TGTGCCAGCAGTTTACAGGGTGGGGGCTACACCTTC. It translates to CASSLQGGGYTF.

The rearrangement links TRBV28 to TRBJ2-5; 10 bases match TRBD1. V trimming: 2 bases; J trimming: 5 bases; junction bases outside the gene matches: 5. The germline V gene encodes CDR1 MDHEN and CDR2 SYDVKM. This CDR3 contains 15 residues. The CDR3 nucleotides are TGTGCCAGCAGTTTACTGACAGGGGGCGCGGAGACCCAGTACTTC. Its protein product is CASSLLTGGAETQYF.

The rearrangement links TRBV30 to TRBJ2-3; the D is unclear. This CDR3 comprises 14 residues. Per germline, CDR1 GTSNPN and CDR2 SVGIG (reference sequence). V lost 1 base and J 4 bases, leaving 12 bases between the germline ends. CDR3 nucleotides: TGTGCCTGGAGTGAGGGTAGAAACCCAGATACGCAGTATTTT. Translation: CAWSEGRNPDTQYF.

CDR3 DNA: TGTGCCAGCTCACCACCGTTAAGTCCACCTTCGCAGTATTTT. This translates into CASSPPLSPPSQYF. The chain employs TRBV18 and TRBJ2-3; D remains ambiguous. CDR3 length equals 14 residues. Looked up from germline, CDR1 is KGHSH and CDR2 is LQKENI. Trimming took off 0 bases at V and 10 bases at J, with 14 bases between the two ends.

The rearrangement uses TRBV2 and TRBJ1-2; D is perhaps TRBD1 (5 bases). The CDR3 extends over 15 amino acids. V dropped 6 bases and J dropped 2 bases, with 16 bases sitting between them. CDR1 and CDR2 from the germline V gene are SNHLY and FYNNEI. CDR3 residues: CASSPDRTLNYGYTF. As DNA, the CDR3 is TGTGCCAGCAGCCCCGACAGAACCCTAAACTATGGCTACACCTTC.

The rearrangement uses TRBV6-1 and TRBJ2-7; 13 bases are shared with TRBD2. The CDR3 extends over 18 amino acids. The J segment lost 4 bases and the V segment lost 4 bases, leaving 13 bases of the junction unmatched. CDR1 is MNHNS and CDR2 is SASEGT in the germline V gene. The CDR3 here is CASSAQTSGGAVFYEQYF. For the CDR3, the DNA is TGTGCCAGCAGTGCACAAACTAGCGGGGGGGCCGTGTTTTACGAGCAGTACTTC.

The J gene is TRBJ1-2, the V gene TRBV28, with 9 bases fitting TRBD1. The CDR3 loop spans 16 amino acids. V shed 4 bases, J shed 2 bases, and the junction held 8 bases outside the gene matches. The germline V gene encodes CDR1 MDHEN and CDR2 SYDVKM. The CDR3 coding sequence is TGTGCCAGCAGTTCCCAACCTGGACAGGGGAACTATGGCTACACCTTC. It yields the protein CASSSQPGQGNYGYTF.

The genes are TRBV7-2 and TRBJ1-4; maybe TRBD1 (5 bases). The germline V gene has CDR1 SGHTA and CDR2 FQGNSA. This CDR3 has 14 amino acids. V lost 5 bases, J lost 8 bases, and 15 bases lay in between. The CDR3: CASSAGLRGEKLFF. Here the CDR3 DNA reads TGTGCCAGCAGCGCGGGCCTAAGGGGCGAAAAACTGTTTTTT.

J is TRBJ1-2 and V is TRBV25-1; TRBD1 agrees at 7 bases. J was trimmed by 6 bases and V by 5 bases; bases with no gene match: 9. CDR1 is MGHDK and CDR2 is SYGVNS in the germline V gene. The CDR3 loop spans 14 amino acids. This CDR3 reads CASSPRDSFHGYTF. CDR3 sequence (DNA): TGTGCCAGCAGTCCCCGGGACAGCTTTCATGGCTACACCTTC.

This chain connects TRBV6-4 to TRBJ2-1, with D possibly TRBD2 on 6 matching bases. The length of the CDR3 is 17 residues. V lost 3 bases, J lost 0 bases, and 15 bases lay in between. Germline CDR1 reads MRHNA; CDR2 reads SNTAGT. CDR3 coding DNA: TGTGCCAGCAGTGAAGACGGAGTCGGGAGCTCCTACAATGAGCAGTTCTTC. Translated: CASSEDGVGSSYNEQFF.